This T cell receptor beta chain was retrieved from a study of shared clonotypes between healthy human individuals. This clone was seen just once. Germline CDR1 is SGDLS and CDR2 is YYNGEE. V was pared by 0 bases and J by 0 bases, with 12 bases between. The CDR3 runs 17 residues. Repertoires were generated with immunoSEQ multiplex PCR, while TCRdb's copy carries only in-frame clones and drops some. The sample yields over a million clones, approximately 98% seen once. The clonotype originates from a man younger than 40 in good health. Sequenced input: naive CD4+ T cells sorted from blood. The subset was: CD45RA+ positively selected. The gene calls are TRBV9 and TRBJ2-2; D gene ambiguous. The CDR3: CASSVVSGGTNTGELFF. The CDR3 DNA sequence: TGTGCCAGCAGCGTAGTGTCGGGCGGTACGAACACCGGGGAGCTGTTTTTT.